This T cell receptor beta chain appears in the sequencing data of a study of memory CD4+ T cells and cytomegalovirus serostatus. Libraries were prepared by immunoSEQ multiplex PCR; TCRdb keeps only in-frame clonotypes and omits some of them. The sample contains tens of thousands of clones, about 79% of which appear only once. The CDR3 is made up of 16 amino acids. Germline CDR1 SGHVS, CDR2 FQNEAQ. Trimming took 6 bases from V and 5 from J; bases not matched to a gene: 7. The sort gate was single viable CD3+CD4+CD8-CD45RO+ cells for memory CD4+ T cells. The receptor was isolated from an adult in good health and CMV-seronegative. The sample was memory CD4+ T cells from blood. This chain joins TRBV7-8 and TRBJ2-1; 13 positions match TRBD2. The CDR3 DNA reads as TGTGCCAGCAGGCCGCCGGGACTAGCGGGAAACAATGAGCAGTTCTTC. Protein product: CASRPPGLAGNNEQFF. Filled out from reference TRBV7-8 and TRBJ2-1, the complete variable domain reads GAGVSQSPRYKVAKRGQDVALRCDPISGHVSLFWYQQALGQGPEFLTYFQNEAQLDKSGLPSDRFFAERPEGSVSTLKIQRTQQEDSAVYLCASRPPGLAGNNEQFFGPGTRLTVL.